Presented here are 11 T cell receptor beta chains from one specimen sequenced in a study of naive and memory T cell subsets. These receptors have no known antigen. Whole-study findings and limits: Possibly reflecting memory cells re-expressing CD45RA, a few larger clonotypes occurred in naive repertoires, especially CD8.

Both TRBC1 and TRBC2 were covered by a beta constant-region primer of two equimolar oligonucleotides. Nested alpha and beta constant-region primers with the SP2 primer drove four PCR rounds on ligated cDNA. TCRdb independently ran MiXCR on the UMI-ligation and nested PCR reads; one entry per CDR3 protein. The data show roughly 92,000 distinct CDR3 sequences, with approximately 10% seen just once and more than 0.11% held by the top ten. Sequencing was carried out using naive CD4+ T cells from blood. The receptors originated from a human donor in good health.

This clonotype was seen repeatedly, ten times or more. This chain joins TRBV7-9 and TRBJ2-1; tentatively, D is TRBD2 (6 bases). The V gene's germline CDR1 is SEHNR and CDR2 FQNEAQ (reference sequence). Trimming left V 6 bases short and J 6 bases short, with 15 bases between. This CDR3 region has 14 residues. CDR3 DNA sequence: TGTGCCAGCAGAGATCGGGAGACCTTCAATGAGCAGTTCTTC. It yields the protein CASRDRETFNEQFF.

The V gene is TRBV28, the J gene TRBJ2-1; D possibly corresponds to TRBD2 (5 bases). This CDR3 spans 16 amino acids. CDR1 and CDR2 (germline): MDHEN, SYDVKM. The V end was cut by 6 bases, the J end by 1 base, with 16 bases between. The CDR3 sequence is CASSPAEALSYNEQFF. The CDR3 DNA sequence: TGTGCCAGCAGCCCAGCGGAGGCACTGTCCTACAATGAGCAGTTCTTC.

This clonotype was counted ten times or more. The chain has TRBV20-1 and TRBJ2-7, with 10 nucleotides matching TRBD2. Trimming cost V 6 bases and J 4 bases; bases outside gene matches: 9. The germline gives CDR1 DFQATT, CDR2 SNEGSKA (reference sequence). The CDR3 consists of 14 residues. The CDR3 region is CSAFATTSGYEQYF. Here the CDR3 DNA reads TGCAGTGCCTTTGCTACGACTAGCGGGTACGAGCAGTACTTC.

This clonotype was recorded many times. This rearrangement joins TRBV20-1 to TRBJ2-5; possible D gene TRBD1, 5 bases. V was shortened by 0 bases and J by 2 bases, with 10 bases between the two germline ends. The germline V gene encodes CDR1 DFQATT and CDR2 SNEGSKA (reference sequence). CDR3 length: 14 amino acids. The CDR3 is CSARESRDQETQYF. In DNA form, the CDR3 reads TGCAGTGCTAGAGAATCCAGGGATCAAGAGACCCAGTACTTC.

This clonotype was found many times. Here the CDR3 reads CASSLRGLAKNIQYF. CDR3 nucleotide sequence: TGTGCCAGCAGCTTGAGGGGTTTAGCCAAAAACATTCAGTACTTC. The rearrangement joins TRBV5-6 to TRBJ2-4, with D tentatively TRBD1 (5 bases). The CDR3 sequence is 15 residues long. Trimming took 1 base from V and 0 from J, leaving 8 bases between them. Looked up from germline, CDR1 is SGHDT and CDR2 is YYEEEE.

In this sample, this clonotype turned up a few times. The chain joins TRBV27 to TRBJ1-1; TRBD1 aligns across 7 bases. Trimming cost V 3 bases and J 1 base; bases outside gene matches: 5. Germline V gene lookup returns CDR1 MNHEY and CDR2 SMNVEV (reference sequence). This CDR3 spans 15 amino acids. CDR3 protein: CASSFRRGPNTEAFF. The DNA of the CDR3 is TGTGCCAGCAGTTTTCGTAGGGGGCCGAACACTGAAGCTTTCTTT.

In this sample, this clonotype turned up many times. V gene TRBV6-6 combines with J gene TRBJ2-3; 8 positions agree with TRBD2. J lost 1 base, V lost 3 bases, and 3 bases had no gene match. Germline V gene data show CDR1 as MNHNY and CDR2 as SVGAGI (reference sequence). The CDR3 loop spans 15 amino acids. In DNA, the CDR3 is TGTGCCAGCAGTTATGGGCGGGGGGGCACAGATACGCAGTATTTT. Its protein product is CASSYGRGGTDTQYF.

The chain's CDR3 is CASFGLGTNYGYTF. DNA for the CDR3: TGTGCCAGTTTTGGGTTGGGGACTAACTATGGCTACACCTTC. The rearrangement uses TRBV19 and TRBJ1-2, with unresolved D. The CDR3 spans 14 residues. Trimming pared 8 bases from V and 0 bases from J, leaving 13 bases between. Germline loops: CDR1 LNHDA, CDR2 SQIVND (reference sequence). The variable domain in full, with the rest retrieved from reference TRBV19 and TRBJ1-2, is DGGITQSPKYLFRKEGQNVTLSCEQNLNHDAMYWYRQDPGQGLRLIYYSQIVNDFQKGDIAEGYSVSREKKESFPLTVTSAQKNPTAFYLCASFGLGTNYGYTFGSGTRLTVV.

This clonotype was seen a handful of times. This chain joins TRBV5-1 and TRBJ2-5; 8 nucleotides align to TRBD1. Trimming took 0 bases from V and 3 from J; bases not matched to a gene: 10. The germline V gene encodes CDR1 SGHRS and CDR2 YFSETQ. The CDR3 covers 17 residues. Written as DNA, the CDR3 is TGCGCCAGCAGCTTGGGTACCCCAGGGGGCCCAGAAGAGACCCAGTACTTC. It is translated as CASSLGTPGGPEETQYF.

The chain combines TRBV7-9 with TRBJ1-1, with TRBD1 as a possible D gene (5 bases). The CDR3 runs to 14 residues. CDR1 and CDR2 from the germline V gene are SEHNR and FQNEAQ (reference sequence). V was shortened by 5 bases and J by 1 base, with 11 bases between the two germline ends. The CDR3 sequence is CASSEVDRNTEAFF. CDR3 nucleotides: TGTGCCAGCAGCGAGGTAGACAGGAACACTGAAGCTTTCTTT.

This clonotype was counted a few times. In DNA, the CDR3 is TGCAGCGCCACACTGACAGGGAAAAATTCACCCCTCCACTTT. This encodes CSATLTGKNSPLHF. V usage is TRBV29-1 and J usage is TRBJ1-6; 7 bases are shared with TRBD1. The germline V gene has CDR1 SQVTM and CDR2 ANQGSEA. The ends lost 7 bases at V and 7 bases at J; junction bases unmatched: 10. The CDR3 has 14 amino acids.